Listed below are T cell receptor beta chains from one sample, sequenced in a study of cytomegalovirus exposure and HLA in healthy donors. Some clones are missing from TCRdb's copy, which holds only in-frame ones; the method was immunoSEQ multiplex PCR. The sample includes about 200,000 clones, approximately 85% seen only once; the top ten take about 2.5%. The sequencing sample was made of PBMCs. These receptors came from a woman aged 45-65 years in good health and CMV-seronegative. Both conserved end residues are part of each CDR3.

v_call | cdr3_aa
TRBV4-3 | CASSPPGLPQLGFF
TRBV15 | CATSRGTSGIKVEQFF
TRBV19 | CASSTDRDFNNEQFF
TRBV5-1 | CASSSTGGGTEAFF
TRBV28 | CASSITRNTIYF
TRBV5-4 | CASSLRGVDGYTF
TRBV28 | CASSLLGTHGYTF
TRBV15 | CATSRDRVFGELFF
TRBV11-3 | CASSLVGRNNEQFF
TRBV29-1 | CSVVRDSSYEQYF
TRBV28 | CASSLLGLARPYEQYF
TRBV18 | CASSQRTSGSDEQFF
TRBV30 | CAWSVTSQAFF
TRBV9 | CASSVDRRSSGSTDTQYF
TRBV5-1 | CASSSGLGALHF
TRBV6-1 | CASAWTSGLGEQFF
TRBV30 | CAWSVRVPATNEKLFF
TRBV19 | CASSIGGQPQHF
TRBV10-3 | CAISVGTGDYEQYF
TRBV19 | CASSIGQGDTGELFF
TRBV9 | CASSREGRESNQPQHF
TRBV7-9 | CASSLFGLAGQETQYF
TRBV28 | CASSSGLKGYTF
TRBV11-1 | CASSEWTGGNTGELFF